This T cell receptor (beta chain) was identified in a study of metastatic and nonmetastatic thyroid tumors. Study at large: The study looked at repertoires side by side in blood and in tumor or nodule tissue from malignant and benign thyroid patients.

All patients reached thyroid surgery having received no treatment beforehand. This clone has a count of ten or more. Its antigen is currently unknown. Study results and caveats: Reports indicated that malignant thyroid tumors showed significantly higher TCR beta diversity than benign nodules did, in blood and tumor.

Looked up from germline, CDR1 is MGHRA and CDR2 is YSYEKL. Trimming took 4 bases from V and 3 from J; bases not matched to a gene: 12. The CDR3 covers 16 residues. As handled by the study authors: Variation in CDR3 across clinicopathological groups served as the basis for constructing a distant-metastasis classifier in papillary thyroid cancer. TCRdb reprocessed the PCR reads via MiXCR. These V and J calls originate from TCRdb's pipeline instead of the authors' own analysis. The top ten hold about 10% of the sample, which has 75,000 to 100,000 clones, roughly 12% seen once. V usage is TRBV4-1 and J usage is TRBJ2-7, with 7 bases matching TRBD1. This TCR was sampled from a female donor with papillary thyroid cancer or a benign thyroid nodule (not recorded which). Some clones in this sample may be carry-over from other donors' samples. The sample was blood. The CDR3 sequence: CASSPTPGTVVYEQYF. The CDR3 nucleotides read TGCGCCAGCAGCCCCACCCCGGGGACAGTAGTCTACGAGCAGTACTTC.